This T cell receptor beta chain was observed in a study of blood T cell repertoires in COVID-19. Study-level background: Some COVID-19 samples were acute and others convalescent; all came from the United States, Italy and Spain. Sample material is recorded as cDNA or gDNA derived from T cells, B-cell-depleted T cells, or PBMCs.

Original handling: By means of reference gene primer amplification, nucleated cell counts were estimated. The assay was immunoSEQ multiplex PCR, and TCRdb's table has in-frame clones only and misses some. V and J calls and clone size are copied from that table; D and trimming were computed from the DNA. The top ten clones hold approximately 2.6% of a sample with under 200,000 clones, roughly 73% of them seen once. Germline-derived CDR1 and CDR2 are LNHDA and SQIVND (reference sequence). This CDR3 is built from 15 residues. V was shortened by 5 bases and J by 4 bases, with 15 bases between the two germline ends.

The V gene is TRBV19, the J gene TRBJ1-5; D perhaps matches TRBD1 (5 bases). Sequenced material: peripheral blood. This sequence was found in a man aged 65-85 years with acute or convalescent COVID-19. CDR3 in DNA: TGTGCCAGTAGTCCTCAGGGTGGAGGGAATCAGCCCCAGCATTTT. Amino acids: CASSPQGGGNQPQHF.